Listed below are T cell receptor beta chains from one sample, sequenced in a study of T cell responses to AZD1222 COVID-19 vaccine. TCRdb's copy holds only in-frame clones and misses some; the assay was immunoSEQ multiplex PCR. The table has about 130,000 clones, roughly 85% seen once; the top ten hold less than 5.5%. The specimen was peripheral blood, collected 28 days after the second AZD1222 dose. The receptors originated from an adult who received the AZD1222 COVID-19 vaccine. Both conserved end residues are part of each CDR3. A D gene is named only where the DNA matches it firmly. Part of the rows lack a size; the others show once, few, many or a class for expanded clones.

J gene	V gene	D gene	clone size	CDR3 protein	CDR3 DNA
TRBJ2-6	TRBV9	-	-	CASSVGIRSGANVLTF	TGTGCCAGCAGCGTAGGGATTCGCTCTGGGGCCAACGTCCTGACTTTC
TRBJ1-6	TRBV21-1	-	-	CASPGVQGLSSYNSPLHF	TGTGCCAGCCCAGGGGTGCAGGGCCTGAGCTCCTATAATTCACCCCTCCACTTT
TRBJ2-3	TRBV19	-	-	CASSVRDTVDTQYF	TGTGCCAGTAGTGTTAGGGACACAGTTGATACGCAGTATTTT
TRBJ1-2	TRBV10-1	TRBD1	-	CASSDYRGLSQGYTF	TGCGCCAGCAGTGATTACAGGGGTTTGTCGCAGGGCTACACCTTC
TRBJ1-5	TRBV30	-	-	CAWSRRGEQPQHF	TGTGCCTGGAGTAGGAGGGGGGAACAGCCCCAGCATTTT
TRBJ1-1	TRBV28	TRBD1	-	CASSPSRDRGLTEAFF	TGTGCCAGCAGCCCCTCTCGGGACAGGGGCCTTACTGAAGCTTTCTTT
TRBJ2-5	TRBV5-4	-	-	CASSWGGKTGKETQYF	TGTGCCAGCAGCTGGGGGGGGAAGACAGGGAAAGAGACCCAGTACTTC
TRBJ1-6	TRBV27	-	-	CASSWALGVSPLHF	TGTGCCAGCAGTTGGGCCTTGGGCGTTTCACCCCTCCACTTT
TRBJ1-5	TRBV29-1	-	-	CSVGASLNQPQHF	TGCAGCGTTGGGGCCAGCCTCAATCAGCCCCAGCATTTT
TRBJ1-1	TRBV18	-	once	CASSPPGSALTEAFF	TGTGCCAGCTCACCACCGGGCAGCGCTTTAACTGAAGCTTTCTTT
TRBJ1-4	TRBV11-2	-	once	CASSFREKLFF	TGTGCCAGCAGCTTCCGTGAAAAACTGTTTTTT
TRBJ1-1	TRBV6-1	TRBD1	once	CASSEQGANTEAFF	TGTGCCAGCAGTGAACAGGGGGCCAACACTGAAGCTTTCTTT
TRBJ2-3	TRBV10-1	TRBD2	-	CASSDSSWGLAGGPSTDTQYF	TGCGCCAGCAGTGACTCATCTTGGGGACTAGCGGGGGGGCCGAGCACAGATACGCAGTATTTT
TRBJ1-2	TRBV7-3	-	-	CASSPSGSSGGYTF	TGTGCCAGCAGCCCCAGTGGTTCATCCGGTGGCTACACCTTC
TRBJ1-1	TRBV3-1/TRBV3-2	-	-	CASSQAGRGTNTEAFF	TGTGCCAGCAGCCAAGCCGGTAGGGGGACGAACACTGAAGCTTTCTTT
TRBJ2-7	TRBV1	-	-	CTRKRGAGSNEQYF	TGCACCAGGAAGCGGGGAGCTGGGTCTAACGAGCAGTACTTC
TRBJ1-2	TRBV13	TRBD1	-	CASSLLNRGRDYGYTF	TGTGCCAGCAGCTTACTCAACAGGGGGCGGGACTATGGCTACACCTTC
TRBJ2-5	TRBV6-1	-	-	CASSDGTPPGETQYF	TGTGCCAGCAGTGACGGGACTCCCCCTGGGGAGACCCAGTACTTC
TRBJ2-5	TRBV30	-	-	CAWRDGSQETQYF	TGTGCCTGGAGGGATGGCAGTCAAGAGACCCAGTACTTC
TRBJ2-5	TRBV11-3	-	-	CASSLGQGRETQYF	TGTGCCAGCAGCTTAGGCCAGGGCCGAGAGACCCAGTACTTC
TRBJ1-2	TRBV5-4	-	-	CASSLAPEPDGYTF	TGTGCCAGCAGCTTGGCCCCTGAGCCGGATGGCTACACCTTC
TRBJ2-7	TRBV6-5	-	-	CASSYSGYGGSYEQYF	TGTGCCAGCAGTTACTCGGGGTACGGAGGCTCCTACGAGCAGTACTTC
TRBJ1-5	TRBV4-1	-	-	CASSQVSGYGPQHF	TGCGCCAGCAGCCAAGTTTCAGGGTATGGGCCCCAGCATTTT
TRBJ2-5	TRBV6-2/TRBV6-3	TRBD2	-	CASSGEERGTWKTQYF	TGTGCCAGCAGTGGGGAAGAGCGGGGGACCTGGAAGACCCAGTACTTC
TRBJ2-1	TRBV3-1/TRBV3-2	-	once	CASSHLTGEGEQFF	TGTGCCAGCAGCCACCTGACAGGGGAGGGTGAGCAGTTCTTC
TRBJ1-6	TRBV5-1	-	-	CASSLRQGYNSPLHF	TGCGCCAGCAGCTTGCGGCAGGGATATAATTCACCCCTCCACTTT
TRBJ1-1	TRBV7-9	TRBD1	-	CASSPDRGGAEAFF	TGTGCCAGCAGCCCGGACAGGGGAGGCGCTGAAGCTTTCTTT
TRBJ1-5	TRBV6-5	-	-	CAHEAESNQPQHF	TGTGCCCATGAAGCCGAGAGCAATCAGCCCCAGCATTTT
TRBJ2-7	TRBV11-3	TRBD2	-	CASSPGTSGDPYEQYF	TGTGCCAGCAGCCCAGGGACTAGCGGGGACCCCTACGAGCAGTACTTC
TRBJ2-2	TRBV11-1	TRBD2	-	CASSYPGLGTTGELFF	TGTGCCAGCAGCTATCCGGGACTAGGGACCACCGGGGAGCTGTTTTTT
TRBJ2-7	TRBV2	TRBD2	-	CASRGKSSGGRETYEQYF	TGTGCCAGCAGGGGGAAGTCTAGCGGGGGCCGAGAGACCTACGAGCAGTACTTC
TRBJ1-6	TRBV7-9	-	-	CASSLDGDNSPLHF	TGTGCCAGCAGCTTGGACGGTGACAATTCACCCCTCCACTTT
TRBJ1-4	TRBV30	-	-	CAWSVLRVGEKLFF	TGTGCCTGGAGTGTACTCAGGGTTGGTGAAAAACTGTTTTTT
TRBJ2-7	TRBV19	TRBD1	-	CASTPGTVSYEQYF	TGTGCCAGTACCCCAGGGACAGTTTCCTACGAGCAGTACTTC
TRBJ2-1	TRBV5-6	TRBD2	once	CASSLLAGSSYNEQFF	TGTGCCAGCAGCCTACTAGCGGGGTCCTCCTACAATGAGCAGTTCTTC
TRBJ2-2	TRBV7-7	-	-	CASSLASGNTGELFF	TGTGCCAGCAGCTTAGCCTCGGGGAACACCGGGGAGCTGTTTTTT
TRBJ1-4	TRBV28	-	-	CPTRHGGGGTNEKLFF	TGTCCCACCCGCCACGGAGGGGGGGGGACTAATGAAAAACTGTTTTTT
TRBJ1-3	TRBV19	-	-	CASSQTAYSGNTIYF	TGTGCCAGTAGTCAAACAGCATACTCTGGAAACACCATATATTTT
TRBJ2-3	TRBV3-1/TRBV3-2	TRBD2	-	CASSLRTSGTMDTQYF	TGTGCCAGCAGCCTTCGGACTAGCGGTACCATGGATACGCAGTATTTT
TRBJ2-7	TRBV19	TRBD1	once	CASSTGTAYVEQYF	TGTGCCAGTAGTACCGGGACAGCCTACGTCGAGCAGTACTTC
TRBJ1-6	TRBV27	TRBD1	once	CASSQDRGGNSPLHF	TGTGCCAGCAGTCAGGACAGGGGTGGCAATTCACCCCTCCACTTT
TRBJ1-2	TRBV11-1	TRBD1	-	CASSPWEQGDGYTF	TGTGCCAGCAGCCCCTGGGAACAGGGGGATGGCTACACCTTC
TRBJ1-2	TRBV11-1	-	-	CASSPWGAGPGYTF	TGTGCCAGCAGCCCATGGGGGGCAGGGCCCGGCTACACCTTC
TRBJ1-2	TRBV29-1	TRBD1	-	CSVHTRDRGFYGYTF	TGCAGCGTCCACACCAGGGACAGGGGATTCTATGGCTACACCTTC
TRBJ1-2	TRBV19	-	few	CASMESANYGYTF	TGTGCCAGCATGGAATCGGCTAACTATGGCTACACCTTC
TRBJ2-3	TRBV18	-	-	CASSPAARSTDTQYF	TGTGCCAGCTCACCAGCTGCCAGAAGCACAGATACGCAGTATTTT
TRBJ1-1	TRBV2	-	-	CASLTAPRAGTEAFF	TGTGCCAGTCTCACTGCACCTCGGGCGGGAACTGAAGCTTTCTTT
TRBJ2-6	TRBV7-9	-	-	CASTPIGRGASGANVLTF	TGTGCCAGCACCCCCATCGGGAGAGGGGCGTCTGGGGCCAACGTCCTGACTTTC
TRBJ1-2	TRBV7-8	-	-	CASSWDGEVGYTF	TGTGCCAGCAGCTGGGATGGGGAGGTTGGCTACACCTTC
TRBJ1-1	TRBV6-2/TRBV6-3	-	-	CASSYLHLGVGTEAFF	TGTGCCAGCAGTTACTTGCATTTGGGGGTTGGCACTGAAGCTTTCTTT
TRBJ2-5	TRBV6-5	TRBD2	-	CASLGGEAAQETQYF	TGTGCCAGTCTCGGGGGGGAAGCCGCCCAAGAGACCCAGTACTTC
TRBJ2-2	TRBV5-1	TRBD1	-	CASSRDRANTGELFF	TGCGCCAGCAGTCGAGACAGGGCTAACACCGGGGAGCTGTTTTTT
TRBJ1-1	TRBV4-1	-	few	CASSQVRILMNTEAFF	TGCGCCAGCAGCCAAGTCCGAATCCTGATGAACACTGAAGCTTTCTTT